The 27 T cell receptor beta chains below all came from one sample that was sequenced in a study of PD-L1 blockade in urothelial cancer. Time point noted: peripheral blood 6 weeks after treatment start. Clones were read by immunoSEQ multiplex PCR, and TCRdb kept only the in-frame ones, dropping some. The data contain 53,000 or so clones, 88% of them singletons. The sample consisted of PBMCs, taken around atezolizumab (anti-PD-L1) treatment. The receptors stem from a man aged 55 to 70 with urothelial cancer.

J is TRBJ2-7 and V is TRBV7-2; the D gene is possibly TRBD1 (6 bases). Germline V gene data show CDR1 as SGHTA and CDR2 as FQGNSA. The length of the CDR3 is 14 residues. The V end lost 6 bases, the J end lost 6 bases, and 18 bases lay between the germline ends. DNA for the CDR3: TGTGCCAGCAGTCTTCTCAGGGGAAACGGCGAGCAGTACTTC. Protein product: CASSLLRGNGEQYF.

J is TRBJ1-1 and V is TRBV30; D is perhaps TRBD1 (5 bases). This CDR3 comprises 12 residues. Germline V gene sequence: CDR1 GTSNPN, CDR2 SVGIG (reference sequence). Trimming removed 1 base from V and 6 bases from J, with 9 bases in between. The CDR3 DNA reads as TGTGCCTGGAGTGGGGGCGGGGCTGAAGCTTTCTTT. Its translation: CAWSGGGAEAFF.

This clone was seen only once. This chain uses TRBV28 with TRBJ2-2; weak D call: TRBD2 (5 bases). The CDR3 is 15 amino acids. Germline V CDR1 and CDR2: MDHEN, SYDVKM. The germline V and J ends were trimmed by 4 bases and 8 bases, with 17 bases remaining between them. CDR3 DNA: TGTGCCAGCAGTTCCTCCGGGTCCCTAGCAGGGGAGCTGTTTTTT. It encodes CASSSSGSLAGELFF. Using reference TRBV28 and TRBJ2-2 for the parts outside the CDR3, the full variable domain is DVKVTQSSRYLVKRTGEKVFLECVQDMDHENMFWYRQDPGLGLRLIYFSYDVKMKEKGDIPEGYSVSREKKERFSLILESASTNQTSMYLCASSSSGSLAGELFFGEGSRLTVL.

The chain has TRBV7-8 and TRBJ1-1, with unresolved D. V lost 5 bases and J 5 bases, leaving 15 bases between the germline ends. Germline V gives CDR1 SGHVS, CDR2 FQNEAQ. The CDR3 contains 14 residues. For the CDR3, the DNA is TGTGCCAGCAGCCAGGACCCGGGGAGGACTGAAGCTTTCTTT. Its protein is CASSQDPGRTEAFF.

The chain carries TRBV4-1 and TRBJ1-1, with TRBD1 identical over 7 bases. CDR3 size: 15 residues. The V gene end was trimmed by 3 bases and the J gene end by 1 base; junction bases not matched to a gene: 5. The germline CDR1 and CDR2 sequences are MGHRA and YSYEKL. The CDR3: CASSQAGTANTEAFF. As DNA, the CDR3 is TGCGCCAGCAGCCAGGCCGGGACAGCGAACACTGAAGCTTTCTTT.

The J gene is TRBJ2-1, the V gene TRBV5-4, with 8 bases that match TRBD2. V lost 2 bases, J lost 4 bases, and 5 bases stayed unmatched. Germline CDR1 and CDR2: SGHNT and YYREEE (reference sequence). The CDR3 consists of 15 residues. The CDR3 coding sequence is TGTGCCAGCAGCTTCCAGACTAGCGATTACAATGAGCAGTTCTTC. Its translation is CASSFQTSDYNEQFF.

This chain connects TRBV15 to TRBJ2-1, with D perhaps given as TRBD1 or TRBD2 (7 bases each). The germline CDR1 and CDR2 sequences are LNHNV and YYDKDF (reference sequence). The CDR3 has 14 amino acids. Trimming stripped 10 bases from V and 1 base from J, with 14 bases between. CDR3 nucleotide sequence: TGTGCCATCAACAGGGGAGGGTCCTACAATGAGCAGTTCTTC. It codes for CAINRGGSYNEQFF.

J is TRBJ2-1 and V is TRBV2; the match to TRBD2 covers 7 bases. The CDR3 contains 17 residues. V was pared by 5 bases and J by 6 bases, with 16 bases of the junction left unmatched. In germline, CDR1 is SNHLY, CDR2 FYNNEI. CDR3 protein: CASSTQSTWEGFNEQFF. DNA of the CDR3: TGTGCCAGCAGTACCCAATCCACTTGGGAGGGGTTCAATGAGCAGTTCTTC.

This chain connects TRBV10-2 to TRBJ2-7; TRBD1 is a possible D gene (5 bases). V lost 4 bases, J lost 9 bases, and 13 bases lay in between. CDR1 is WSHSY, CDR2 SAAADI, per germline. This CDR3 is 12 amino acids long. This CDR3 is CASSGPRQGQYF. The CDR3 DNA sequence: TGCGCCAGCAGTGGACCCCGGCAGGGGCAGTACTTC.

The chain carries TRBV28 and TRBJ1-2, with a possible D match to TRBD1 (6 bases). Trimming left V 7 bases short and J 4 bases short, with 16 bases between. The CDR3 has 14 amino acids. CDR1 MDHEN and CDR2 SYDVKM come from the germline V gene. DNA for the CDR3: TGTGCCAGCACCACGGACGGACAGTTCTATGGCTACACCTTC. Translating it yields CASTTDGQFYGYTF.

The chain carries TRBV18 and TRBJ2-5; D may be TRBD2 (6 bases). V shed 0 bases and J shed 5 bases, with 10 bases lying between them. The V gene's germline CDR1 is KGHSH and CDR2 LQKENI. The CDR3 loop spans 14 amino acids. CDR3 DNA: TGTGCCAGCTCACCACCGTCAGGGAGGGAGACCCAGTACTTC. Protein: CASSPPSGRETQYF.

V is TRBV2 and J is TRBJ1-2; TRBD1 agrees at 10 bases. Germline V lookup: CDR1 SNHLY, CDR2 FYNNEI. The CDR3 has 14 residues. The V gene end was trimmed by 8 bases and the J gene end by 0 bases; junction bases not matched to a gene: 3. The CDR3 coding sequence is TGTGCCAGCGGGACAGGGGACACTAACTATGGCTACACCTTC. Its translation: CASGTGDTNYGYTF. Drawing the rest from reference TRBV2 and TRBJ1-2, the complete variable domain is EPEVTQTPSHQVTQMGQEVILRCVPISNHLYFYWYRQILGQKVEFLVSFYNNEISEKSEIFDDQFSVERPDGSNFTLKIRSTKLEDSAMYFCASGTGDTNYGYTFGSGTRLTVV.

The chain has TRBV5-1 and TRBJ2-3, with a tentative D call TRBD2 (6 bases). The V gene's germline CDR1 is SGHRS and CDR2 YFSETQ. The CDR3 loop spans 16 amino acids. V lost 4 bases, J lost 4 bases, and 19 bases lay in between. The CDR3 bases are TGCGCCAGCAGCCCGGGCGCCGGGAGAGTCCCAGATACGCAGTATTTT. This codes for CASSPGAGRVPDTQYF.

The gene calls are TRBV6-5 and TRBJ2-7, with D possibly TRBD1 on 6 matching bases. The germline gives CDR1 MNHEY, CDR2 SVGAGI. Trimming stripped 4 bases from V and 6 bases from J, with 16 bases between. The CDR3 is made up of 14 amino acids. The DNA of the CDR3 is TGTGCCAGCAGTTGGGCGCAGGGGTTCTCCGAGCAGTACTTC. Translation gives CASSWAQGFSEQYF.

The chain recombines TRBV4-3 with TRBJ2-3; 7 bases line up with TRBD2. CDR1 is LGHNA, CDR2 YSLEER, per germline. The CDR3 runs 15 residues. The J segment lost 1 base and the V segment lost 1 base, leaving 2 bases of the junction unmatched. The DNA of the CDR3 is TGCGCCAGCAGCCAAGGACTAGCTGGCACAGATACGCAGTATTTT. This sequence encodes CASSQGLAGTDTQYF.

The chain joins TRBV6-5 to TRBJ2-7; 7 nucleotides match TRBD1. This CDR3 has 16 amino acids. J gave up 3 bases and V 0 bases, and 8 bases lay outside the gene matches. Germline V gene data show CDR1 as MNHEY and CDR2 as SVGAGI. The CDR3 DNA reads as TGTGCCAGCAGTTACTCAAGTTCCGGGACAGTCTACGAGCAGTACTTC. The encoded protein is CASSYSSSGTVYEQYF.

The rearrangement uses TRBV29-1 and TRBJ2-7; D gene unclear. CDR1 is SQVTM, CDR2 ANQGSEA, per germline. The V gene lost 4 bases and the J gene lost 2 bases, with 9 bases spanning the gap. The CDR3 runs to 12 residues. CDR3 sequence reads: CSVVSFPYEQYF. The CDR3 coding sequence is TGCAGCGTTGTTAGCTTCCCCTACGAGCAGTACTTC.

The chain links TRBV28 to TRBJ2-2, with 8 bases fitting TRBD1. V lost 5 bases to trimming and J lost 6 bases; unmatched junction nucleotides: 5. The CDR3 has 14 residues. In germline, CDR1 is MDHEN, CDR2 SYDVKM. In DNA, the CDR3 is TGTGCCAGCAGTCTCGGGACAGGTGCCGGGGAGCTGTTTTTT. Its translation is CASSLGTGAGELFF.

This chain links TRBV28 with TRBJ2-2, with 9 bases that match TRBD1. Germline V gene lookup returns CDR1 MDHEN and CDR2 SYDVKM. V lost 6 bases to trimming and J lost 4 bases; unmatched junction nucleotides: 9. The CDR3 runs 16 residues. CDR3 in amino acids: CASRPGQGLVTGELFF. Here the CDR3 DNA reads TGTGCCAGCAGACCCGGACAGGGGTTGGTCACCGGGGAGCTGTTTTTT.

This clone was observed once. This chain joins TRBV27 and TRBJ1-4; 12 nucleotides agree with TRBD1. CDR3 size: 20 residues. The ends lost 4 bases at V and 4 bases at J; junction bases unmatched: 16. The germline V gene encodes CDR1 MNHEY and CDR2 SMNVEV (reference sequence). The DNA for the CDR3 is TGTGCCAGCAGTTGGGTCAGTCCGGGACAGGGGGCGCCGAGTAATGAAAAACTGTTTTTT. It yields the protein CASSWVSPGQGAPSNEKLFF.

V and J are TRBV7-9 and TRBJ2-5, with TRBD2 as a possible D gene (6 bases). V lost 3 bases and J lost 5, with 16 bases in between. The CDR3 has 15 amino acids. From germline, CDR1 is SEHNR and CDR2 FQNEAQ (reference sequence). The CDR3 DNA follows: TGTGCCAGCAGCTTCGGGTCTAGCGATACGGAGACCCAGTACTTC. Protein product: CASSFGSSDTETQYF.

V is TRBV28 and J is TRBJ2-7; 13 bases fit TRBD2. Germline assignment: CDR1 MDHEN and CDR2 SYDVKM. The CDR3 length is 18 residues. With 4 bases clipped from V and 6 bases from J, the junction kept 15 bases outside the gene matches. This chain's CDR3 is CASSYTSGRALGRAEQYF. CDR3 in DNA: TGTGCCAGCAGTTACACTAGCGGGAGGGCCCTCGGTCGGGCCGAGCAGTACTTC.

The V gene is TRBV7-2, the J gene TRBJ2-2; 10 bases are a match to TRBD2. Germline assignment: CDR1 SGHTA and CDR2 FQGNSA. CDR3 length: 16 amino acids. V was clipped by 7 bases and J by 0 bases; unmatched bases: 5. CDR3 sequence: CASTRAGGPNTGELFF. The CDR3, as DNA: TGTGCCAGCACCCGAGCGGGAGGGCCGAACACCGGGGAGCTGTTTTTT.

The V call is TRBV27, the J call TRBJ2-7; TRBD1 aligns across 10 bases. CDR3 length: 15 amino acids. Unmatched junction bases numbered 11, after V lost 6 bases and J lost 6 bases. CDR1 and CDR2 (germline): MNHEY, SMNVEV (reference sequence). In DNA, the CDR3 is TGTGCCAGCAGCGTAACCGGGACAGGGGTCTCCGAGCAGTACTTC. Amino acids: CASSVTGTGVSEQYF.

In this sample, this clone turned up a few times. The genes are TRBV4-3 and TRBJ2-3; 11 bases agree with TRBD2. Trimming took 0 bases from V and 0 from J; bases not matched to a gene: 8. This CDR3 is 19 amino acids long. Germline lookup yields CDR1 LGHNA and CDR2 YSLEER. The CDR3 here is CASSQDRTSGSSSTDTQYF. CDR3 nucleotides: TGCGCCAGCAGCCAAGATCGGACTAGCGGGTCCTCTAGCACAGATACGCAGTATTTT.

The rearrangement uses TRBV7-2 and TRBJ2-1, with TRBD2 identical over 8 bases. The junction had 14 bases not matched to a gene; V was cut back by 4 bases and J by 15 bases. The germline gives CDR1 SGHTA, CDR2 FQGNSA. The CDR3 spans 14 residues. The CDR3 DNA reads TGTGCCAGCAGCTCCCCCCGGCGGGAGGCCCGTTTGTTCTTC. Translation: CASSSPRREARLFF.

This chain joins TRBV18 and TRBJ1-2; tentatively, D is TRBD1 (6 bases). V lost 3 bases, J lost 5 bases, and 7 bases lay in between. Germline lookup yields CDR1 KGHSH and CDR2 LQKENI. The CDR3 has 12 amino acids. The CDR3 protein is CASSPTGYGYTF. As DNA, the CDR3 is TGTGCCAGCTCACCTACAGGGTATGGCTACACCTTC. Filled out from reference TRBV18 and TRBJ1-2, the complete variable domain reads NAGVMQNPRHLVRRRGQEARLRCSPMKGHSHVYWYRQLPEEGLKFMVYLQKENIIDESGMPKERFSAEFPKEGPSILRIQQVVRGDSAAYFCASSPTGYGYTFGSGTRLTVV.